This T cell receptor (beta chain) comes out of a study of brain T cells in children with intractable seizures. Study-wide findings and caveats: HCMV serostatus was not known, and viral specificity came from CDR3 similarity only.

Turning to this clone: Its antigen is currently unknown.

The assay was immunoSEQ multiplex PCR, and TCRdb's table has in-frame clones only and misses some. There are 300,000 to 400,000 clones in the sample; 85% to 95% occur only once, and about 5.8% lies in the top ten. Regarding time point: blood from clinic visit 5 months post-surgery; TSC patient then seizure free. With 2 bases clipped from V and 6 bases from J, the junction kept 5 bases outside the gene matches. The CDR3 loop spans 15 amino acids. Germline V CDR1 and CDR2: MGHRA, YSYEKL. This chain links TRBV4-1 with TRBJ2-3, with TRBD2 matching 10 bases. The sequence derives from a boy less than two years old with tuberous sclerosis and intractable seizures. The material sequenced was peripheral blood, taken 4 to 5 months after surgery. The CDR3 region has the DNA TGCGCCAGCAGCCAACACGGACTAGCGGTCGATACGCAGTATTTT. Translating it yields CASSQHGLAVDTQYF.